Listed here are 13 T cell receptor beta chains from one sample, sequenced in a study of blood T cells in healthy people across ages. Alongside a J-beta primer mix, a sample-barcoded 5' primer served in a second PCR lasting roughly 7 to 11 cycles. In TCRdb, the 5' RACE reads were re-called with MiXCR into one record per CDR3 protein. This sample has around 800,000 distinct CDR3 sequences, with about a quarter found just once. These data were likewise used in another study, on T cells of mothers and their children.

Source material: blood. These receptors all stem from a boy aged 10-17 years in good health.

The chain combines TRBV7-8 with TRBJ2-3; 9 bases are shared with TRBD1. Trimming removed 0 bases from V and 2 bases from J; junction bases left unmatched: 9. Germline values: CDR1 SGHVS, CDR2 FQNEAQ. The CDR3 totals 18 residues. The CDR3 spells CASSLAVAGTGTTDTQYF. CDR3 DNA sequence: TGTGCCAGCAGCTTAGCAGTAGCCGGGACAGGGACCACAGATACGCAGTATTTT.

The chain combines TRBV10-3 with TRBJ2-1; D unresolved. The ends were cut back, 4 bases at V and 8 bases at J, with 15 bases in the middle. CDR1 is ENHRY, CDR2 SYGVKD, per germline. The CDR3 has 14 amino acids. CDR3 sequence reads: CAISVSSSTYEQFF. The CDR3 nucleotides read TGTGCCATCAGTGTCTCTAGTTCAACTTATGAGCAGTTCTTC.

The J gene is TRBJ2-5, the V gene TRBV10-2; TRBD2 is a possible D gene (5 bases). CDR1 and CDR2 (germline): WSHSY, SAAADI. Trimming pared 6 bases from V and 5 bases from J, leaving 13 bases between. The CDR3 has 13 amino acids. The CDR3, as DNA: TGCGCCAGCAGGGATGATCCGGGGGAGACCCAGTACTTC. Its protein product is CASRDDPGETQYF.

This clonotype was observed a handful of times. The chain uses TRBV20-1 and TRBJ2-5, with no clear D. Germline assignment: CDR1 DFQATT and CDR2 SNEGSKA (reference sequence). V was shortened by 0 bases and J by 1 base, with 12 bases between the two germline ends. The CDR3 loop spans 15 amino acids. The CDR3 DNA is TGCAGTGCTAGAGATGCGGCGGAGAGCCAAGAGACCCAGTACTTC. Translation gives CSARDAAESQETQYF.

The chain combines TRBV19 with TRBJ2-4; 9 positions match TRBD2. CDR1 and CDR2 (germline): LNHDA, SQIVND (reference sequence). This CDR3 is 18 amino acids long. The junction had 14 bases not matched to a gene; V was cut back by 5 bases and J by 3 bases. CDR3 coding DNA: TGTGCCAGTAGTGCCTTAGCGGGGGCGAAGTTCAGCAAAAACATTCAGTACTTC. Amino acids: CASSALAGAKFSKNIQYF.

This clonotype was detected a few times. This chain joins TRBV6-5 and TRBJ1-2, with TRBD1 matching 10 bases. The CDR3 contains 14 residues. From germline, CDR1 is MNHEY and CDR2 SVGAGI. With 0 bases clipped from V and 6 bases from J, the junction kept 1 base outside the gene matches. Here the CDR3 DNA reads TGTGCCAGCAGTTACTCGACAGGGGGCGATGGCTACACCTTC. This translates into CASSYSTGGDGYTF.

The J gene is TRBJ2-1, the V gene TRBV10-2; 9 positions match TRBD1. CDR3 length equals 14 residues. V lost 4 bases, J lost 5 bases, and 3 bases stayed unmatched. Germline CDR1 WSHSY, CDR2 SAAADI. The CDR3 DNA is TGCGCCAGCAGTGCGGGACAGGGCCACAATGAGCAGTTCTTC. Its translation: CASSAGQGHNEQFF.

This clonotype was observed a handful of times. This chain joins TRBV7-2 and TRBJ2-7, with D hard to call. Germline V gene lookup returns CDR1 SGHTA and CDR2 FQGNSA. The CDR3 extends over 14 amino acids. Trimming removed 3 bases from V and 4 bases from J, with 13 bases in between. CDR3 nucleotide sequence: TGTGCCAGCAGCTTTTTAGACACTCATTACGAGCAGTACTTC. As protein: CASSFLDTHYEQYF.

The chain has TRBV28 and TRBJ2-4; D may match TRBD1 or TRBD2 (5 bases each). In germline, CDR1 is MDHEN, CDR2 SYDVKM. The CDR3 length is 16 residues. V lost 5 bases to trimming and J lost 0 bases, with 14 bases between them. The chain's CDR3 is CASSDRDGLAKNIQYF. The CDR3 coding sequence is TGTGCCAGCAGTGACCGGGACGGACTAGCCAAAAACATTCAGTACTTC.

V usage is TRBV7-6 and J usage is TRBJ2-3; D is ambiguous. The length of the CDR3 is 15 residues. The V end lost 2 bases, the J end lost 4 bases, and 13 bases lay between the germline ends. Germline lookup yields CDR1 SGHVS and CDR2 FNYEAQ. The CDR3 sequence: CASSLFAGSADTQYF. The CDR3 nucleotides are TGTGCCAGCAGCTTATTCGCTGGTTCCGCAGATACGCAGTATTTT.

The chain has TRBV5-1 and TRBJ2-1; 7 bases match TRBD1. Germline V lookup: CDR1 SGHRS, CDR2 YFSETQ. The CDR3 covers 16 residues. V dropped 0 bases and J dropped 10; count of bases not matched to a gene: 13. CDR3 DNA sequence: TGCGCCAGCAGCTTGGAGCCCTTTACGCGCAGGGGGGAGCAGTTCTTC. This gives the protein CASSLEPFTRRGEQFF. The variable domain in full, with the rest retrieved from reference TRBV5-1 and TRBJ2-1, is KAGVTQTPRYLIKTRGQQVTLSCSPISGHRSVSWYQQTPGQGLQFLFEYFSETQRNKGNFPGRFSGRQFSNSRSEMNVSTLELGDSALYLCASSLEPFTRRGEQFFGPGTRLTVL.

J is TRBJ1-1 and V is TRBV27, with TRBD1 identical over 10 bases. V lost 1 base and J lost 3; bases outside the gene matches: 17. Germline values: CDR1 MNHEY, CDR2 SMNVEV (reference sequence). CDR3 size: 20 residues. The chain's CDR3 is CASSLFISLTGGRGDTEAFF. CDR3 nucleotides: TGTGCCAGCAGTTTATTTATTTCTTTGACAGGGGGCAGGGGAGACACTGAAGCTTTCTTT.

The chain is built from TRBV7-9 and TRBJ2-2, with D maybe TRBD1 (6 bases). The CDR3 contains 14 residues. The germline CDR1 and CDR2 sequences are SEHNR and FQNEAQ (reference sequence). The V and J ends lost 8 bases and 3 bases respectively, with 13 bases between them. CDR3 loop: CASDRFADTGELFF. CDR3 in DNA: TGTGCCAGCGACAGGTTTGCGGACACCGGGGAGCTGTTTTTT.